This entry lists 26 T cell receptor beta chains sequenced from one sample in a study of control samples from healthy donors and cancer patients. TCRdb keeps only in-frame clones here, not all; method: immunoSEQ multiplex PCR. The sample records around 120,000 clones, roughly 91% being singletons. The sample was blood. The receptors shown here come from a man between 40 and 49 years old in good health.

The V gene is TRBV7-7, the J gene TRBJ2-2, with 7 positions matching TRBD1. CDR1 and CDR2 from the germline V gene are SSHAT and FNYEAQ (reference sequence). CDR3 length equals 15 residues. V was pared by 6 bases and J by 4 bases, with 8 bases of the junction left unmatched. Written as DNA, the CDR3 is TGTGCCAGCAGTTCCCAAGGGGGCCTCACCGGGGAGCTGTTTTTT. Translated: CASSSQGGLTGELFF.

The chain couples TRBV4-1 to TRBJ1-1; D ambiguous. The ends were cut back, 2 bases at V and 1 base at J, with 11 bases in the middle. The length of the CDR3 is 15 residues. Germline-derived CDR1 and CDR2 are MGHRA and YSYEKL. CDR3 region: CASSQWRQGNTEAFF. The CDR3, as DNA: TGCGCCAGCAGCCAATGGAGACAAGGGAACACTGAAGCTTTCTTT.

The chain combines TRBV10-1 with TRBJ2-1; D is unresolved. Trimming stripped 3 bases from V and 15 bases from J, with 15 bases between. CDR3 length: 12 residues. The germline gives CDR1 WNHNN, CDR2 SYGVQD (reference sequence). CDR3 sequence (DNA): TGCGCCAGCAGTGAAGCCGGGCCAAGTATGTTCTTC. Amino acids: CASSEAGPSMFF.

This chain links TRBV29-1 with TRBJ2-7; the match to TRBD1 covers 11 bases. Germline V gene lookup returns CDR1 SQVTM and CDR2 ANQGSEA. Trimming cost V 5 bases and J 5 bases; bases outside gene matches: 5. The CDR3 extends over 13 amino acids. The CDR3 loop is CSVQGQGAHEQYF. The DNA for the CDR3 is TGCAGCGTTCAAGGACAGGGGGCCCACGAGCAGTACTTC.

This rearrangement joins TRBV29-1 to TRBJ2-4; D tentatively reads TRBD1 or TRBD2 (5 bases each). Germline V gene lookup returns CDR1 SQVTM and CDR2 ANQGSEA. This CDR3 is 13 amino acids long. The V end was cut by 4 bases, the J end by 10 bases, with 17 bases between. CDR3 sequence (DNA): TGCAGCGTTGTCACCGGGGCCCGTCGGATTCAGTACTTC. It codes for CSVVTGARRIQYF. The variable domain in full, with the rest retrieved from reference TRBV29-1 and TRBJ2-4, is SAVISQKPSRDICQRGTSLTIQCQVDSQVTMMFWYRQQPGQSLTLIATANQGSEATYESGFVIDKFPISRPNLTFSTLTVSNMSPEDSSIYLCSVVTGARRIQYFGAGTRLSVL.

The DNA of the CDR3 is TGTGCCACCAGCAGAGGTTCCTGGGCAGAGAACACTGAAGCTTTCTTT. This codes for CATSRGSWAENTEAFF. This rearrangement joins TRBV15 to TRBJ1-1; D is unclear. With 1 base removed from V and 1 base from J, the gap between germline ends came to 13 bases. Germline loops: CDR1 LNHNV, CDR2 YYDKDF (reference sequence). CDR3 length equals 16 residues. Based on the CDR3 plus reference TRBV15 and TRBJ1-1, the full variable domain is DAMVIQNPRYQVTQFGKPVTLSCSQTLNHNVMYWYQQKSSQAPKLLFHYYDKDFNNEADTPDNFQSRRPNTSFCFLDIRSPGLGDTAMYLCATSRGSWAENTEAFFGQGTRLTVV.

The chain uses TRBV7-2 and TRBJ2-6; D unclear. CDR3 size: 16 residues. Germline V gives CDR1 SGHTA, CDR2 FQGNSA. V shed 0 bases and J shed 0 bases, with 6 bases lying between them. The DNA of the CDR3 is TGTGCCAGCAGCTTAGCGCGAGGCTCTGGGGCCAACGTCCTGACTTTC. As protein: CASSLARGSGANVLTF.

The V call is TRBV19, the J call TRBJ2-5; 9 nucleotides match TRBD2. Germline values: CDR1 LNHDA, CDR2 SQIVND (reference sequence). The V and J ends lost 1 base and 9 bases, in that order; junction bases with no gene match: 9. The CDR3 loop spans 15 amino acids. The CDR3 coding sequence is TGTGCCAGTAGTATAGTCAGCGGGGGGATTACTGCCCAGTACTTC. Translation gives CASSIVSGGITAQYF.

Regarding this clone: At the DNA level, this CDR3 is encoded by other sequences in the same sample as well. The CDR3 loop is CASSPPTTDTQYF. CDR3 bases: TGTGCCAGCAGCCCCCCGACCACAGATACGCAGTATTTT. The chain links TRBV3-1 (or the pseudogene TRBV3-2) to TRBJ2-3; D call uncertain. Per germline, CDR1 LGHDT and CDR2 YNNKEL (reference sequence). Trimming cost V 4 bases and J 2 bases, with 7 bases left between them. CDR3 length equals 13 residues.

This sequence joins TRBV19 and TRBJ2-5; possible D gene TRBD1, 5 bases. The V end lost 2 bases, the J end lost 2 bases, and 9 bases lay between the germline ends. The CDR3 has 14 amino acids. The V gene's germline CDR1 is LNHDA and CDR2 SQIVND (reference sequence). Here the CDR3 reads CASSILRQQETQYF. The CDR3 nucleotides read TGTGCCAGTAGTATACTCCGACAGCAAGAGACCCAGTACTTC.

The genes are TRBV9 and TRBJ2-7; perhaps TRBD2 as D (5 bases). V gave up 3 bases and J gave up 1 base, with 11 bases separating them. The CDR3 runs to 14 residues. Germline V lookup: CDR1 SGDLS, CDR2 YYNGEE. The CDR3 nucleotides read TGTGCCAGCAGCGCCGGACTGAGTTCCTACGAGCAGTACTTC. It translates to CASSAGLSSYEQYF.

The CDR3 reads CASSQEGGRWDTQYF. CDR3 in DNA: TGCGCCAGCAGCCAAGAGGGTGGAAGGTGGGATACGCAGTATTTT. The chain combines TRBV4-1 with TRBJ2-3; unclear D gene. V was cut by 0 bases and J by 6 bases, with 13 bases left in between. CDR3 length equals 15 residues. Germline lookup yields CDR1 MGHRA and CDR2 YSYEKL.

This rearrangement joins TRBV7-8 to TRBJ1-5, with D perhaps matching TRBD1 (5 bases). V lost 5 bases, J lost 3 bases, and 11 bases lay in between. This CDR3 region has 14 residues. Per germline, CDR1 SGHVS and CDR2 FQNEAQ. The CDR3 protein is CASSRDVNNQPQHF. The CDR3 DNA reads TGTGCCAGCAGCAGGGACGTAAACAATCAGCCCCAGCATTTT.

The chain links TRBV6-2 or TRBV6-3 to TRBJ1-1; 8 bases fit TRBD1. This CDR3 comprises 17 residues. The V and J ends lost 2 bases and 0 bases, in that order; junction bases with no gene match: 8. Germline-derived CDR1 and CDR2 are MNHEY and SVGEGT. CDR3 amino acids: CASSYTTGEGLNTEAFF. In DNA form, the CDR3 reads TGTGCCAGCAGTTACACGACAGGGGAGGGCCTGAACACTGAAGCTTTCTTT.

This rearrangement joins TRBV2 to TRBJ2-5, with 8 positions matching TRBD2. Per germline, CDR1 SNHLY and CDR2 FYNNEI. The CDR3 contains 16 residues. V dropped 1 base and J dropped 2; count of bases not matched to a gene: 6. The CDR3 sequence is CASSEGASGLQETQYF. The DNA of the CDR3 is TGTGCCAGCAGTGAAGGGGCTAGCGGGCTACAAGAGACCCAGTACTTC.

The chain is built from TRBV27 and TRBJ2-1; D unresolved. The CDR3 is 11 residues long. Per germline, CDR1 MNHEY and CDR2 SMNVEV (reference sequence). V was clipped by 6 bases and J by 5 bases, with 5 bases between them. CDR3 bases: TGTGCCAGCAGAAAGAACAATGAGCAGTTCTTC. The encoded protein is CASRKNNEQFF.

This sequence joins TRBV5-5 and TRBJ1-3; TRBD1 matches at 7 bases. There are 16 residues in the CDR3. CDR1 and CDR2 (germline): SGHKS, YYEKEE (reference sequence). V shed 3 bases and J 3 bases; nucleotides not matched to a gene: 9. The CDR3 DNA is TGTGCCAGCAGCTCCCTACAGGGGAGAGGTGGAAACACCATATATTTT. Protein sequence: CASSSLQGRGGNTIYF.

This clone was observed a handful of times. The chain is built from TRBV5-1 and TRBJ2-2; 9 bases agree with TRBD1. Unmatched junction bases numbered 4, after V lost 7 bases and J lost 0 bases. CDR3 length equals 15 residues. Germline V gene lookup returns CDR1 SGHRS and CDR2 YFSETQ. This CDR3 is CASGQGRPNTGELFF. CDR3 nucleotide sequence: TGCGCCAGCGGACAGGGGAGGCCGAACACCGGGGAGCTGTTTTTT. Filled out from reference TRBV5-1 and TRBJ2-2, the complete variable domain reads KAGVTQTPRYLIKTRGQQVTLSCSPISGHRSVSWYQQTPGQGLQFLFEYFSETQRNKGNFPGRFSGRQFSNSRSEMNVSTLELGDSALYLCASGQGRPNTGELFFGEGSRLTVL.

This CDR3 is CASSQDRLGYEQYF. CDR3 nucleotide sequence: TGCGCCAGCAGCCAAGATCGTCTGGGGTACGAGCAGTACTTC. V usage is TRBV4-3 and J usage is TRBJ2-7, with D unclear. CDR1 and CDR2 (germline): LGHNA, YSLEER. The CDR3 consists of 14 residues. The V gene lost 0 bases and the J gene lost 4 bases, with 10 bases spanning the gap.

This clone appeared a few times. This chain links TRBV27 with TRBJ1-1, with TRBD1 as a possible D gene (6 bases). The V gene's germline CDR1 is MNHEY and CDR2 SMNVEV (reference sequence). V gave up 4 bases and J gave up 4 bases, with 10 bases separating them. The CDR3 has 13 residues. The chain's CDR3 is CASSYRRGTEAFF. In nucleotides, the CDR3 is TGTGCCAGCAGTTATCGCAGGGGCACTGAAGCTTTCTTT.

CDR3 residues: CASSLSGPDTQYF. Written as DNA, the CDR3 is TGTGCCAGCAGCTTATCAGGTCCAGATACGCAGTATTTT. V and J are TRBV7-2 and TRBJ2-3; D unresolved. Between the trimmed V and J ends, which lost 2 bases and 4 bases, there was a span of 7 bases. In germline, CDR1 is SGHTA, CDR2 FQGNSA. This CDR3 has 13 residues.

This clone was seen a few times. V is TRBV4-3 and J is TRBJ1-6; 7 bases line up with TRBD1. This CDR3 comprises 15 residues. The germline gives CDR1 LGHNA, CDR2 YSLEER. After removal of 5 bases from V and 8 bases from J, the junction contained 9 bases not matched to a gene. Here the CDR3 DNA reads TGCGCCAGCAGCTCTCGACAGGGAGGGGATTCACCCCTCCACTTT. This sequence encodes CASSSRQGGDSPLHF.

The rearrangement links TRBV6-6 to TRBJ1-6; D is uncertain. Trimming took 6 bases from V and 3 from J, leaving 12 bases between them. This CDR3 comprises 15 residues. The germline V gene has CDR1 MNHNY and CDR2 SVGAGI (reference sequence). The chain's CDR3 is CASRSDGVYNSPLHF. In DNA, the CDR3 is TGTGCCAGCAGGTCTGACGGCGTCTATAATTCACCCCTCCACTTT.

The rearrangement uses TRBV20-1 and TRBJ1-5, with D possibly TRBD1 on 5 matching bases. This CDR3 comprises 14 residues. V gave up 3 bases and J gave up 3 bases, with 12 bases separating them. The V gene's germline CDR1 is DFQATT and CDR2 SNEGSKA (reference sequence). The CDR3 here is CSASLGAYNQPQHF. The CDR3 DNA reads TGCAGTGCTAGTCTCGGGGCCTACAATCAGCCCCAGCATTTT.

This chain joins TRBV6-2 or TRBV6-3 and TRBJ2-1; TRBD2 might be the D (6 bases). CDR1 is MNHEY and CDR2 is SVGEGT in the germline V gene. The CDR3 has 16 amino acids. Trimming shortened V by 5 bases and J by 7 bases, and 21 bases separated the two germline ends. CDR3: CASSKRLVERINEQFF. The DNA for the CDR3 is TGTGCCAGCAGTAAACGACTAGTTGAGCGGATAAATGAGCAGTTCTTC.

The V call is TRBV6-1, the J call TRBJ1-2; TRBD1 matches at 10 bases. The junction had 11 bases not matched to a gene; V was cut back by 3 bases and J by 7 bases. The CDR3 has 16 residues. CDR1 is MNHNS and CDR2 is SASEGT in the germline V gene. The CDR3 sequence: CASSDSMDRGVGGYTF. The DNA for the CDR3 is TGTGCCAGCAGTGATTCCATGGACAGGGGGGTTGGTGGCTACACCTTC.